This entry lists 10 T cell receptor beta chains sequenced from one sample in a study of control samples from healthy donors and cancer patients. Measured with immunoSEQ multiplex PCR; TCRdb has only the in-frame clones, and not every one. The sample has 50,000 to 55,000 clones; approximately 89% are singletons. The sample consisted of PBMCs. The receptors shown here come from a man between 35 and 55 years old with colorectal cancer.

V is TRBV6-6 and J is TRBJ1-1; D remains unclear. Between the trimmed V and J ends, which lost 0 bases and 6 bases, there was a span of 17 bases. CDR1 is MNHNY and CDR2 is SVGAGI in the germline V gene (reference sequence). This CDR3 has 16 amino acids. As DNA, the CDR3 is TGTGCCAGCAGTTACTCGAAGGCAGGTCGGCAGCCTGAAGCTTTCTTT. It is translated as CASSYSKAGRQPEAFF.

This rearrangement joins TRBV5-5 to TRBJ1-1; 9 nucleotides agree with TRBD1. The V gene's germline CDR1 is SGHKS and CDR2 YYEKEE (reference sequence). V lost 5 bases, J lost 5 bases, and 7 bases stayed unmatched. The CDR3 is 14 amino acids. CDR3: CASSPGTGRTEAFF. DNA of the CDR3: TGTGCCAGCAGTCCCGGGACAGGGAGGACTGAAGCTTTCTTT.

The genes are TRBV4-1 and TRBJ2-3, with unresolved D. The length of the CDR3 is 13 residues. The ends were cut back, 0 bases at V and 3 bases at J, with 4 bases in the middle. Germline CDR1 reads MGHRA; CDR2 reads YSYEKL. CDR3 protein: CASSQEETDTQYF. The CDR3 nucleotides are TGCGCCAGCAGCCAAGAGGAAACAGATACGCAGTATTTT.

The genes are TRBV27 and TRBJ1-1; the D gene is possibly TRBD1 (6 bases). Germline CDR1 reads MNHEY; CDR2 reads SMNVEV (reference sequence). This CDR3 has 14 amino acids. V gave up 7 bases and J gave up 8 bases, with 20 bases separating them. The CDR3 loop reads CASMGIYRVGEAFF. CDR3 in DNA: TGTGCCAGCATGGGGATCTACAGGGTCGGAGAAGCTTTCTTT.

This CDR3 reads CASSSQGRNEKLFF. Written as DNA, the CDR3 is TGTGCCAGCAGTTCACAGGGGCGGAATGAAAAACTGTTTTTT. The V and J genes are TRBV27 and TRBJ1-4; 7 bases align to TRBD1. V trimming: 4 bases; J trimming: 5 bases; junction bases outside the gene matches: 4. The CDR3 spans 14 residues. The germline V gene encodes CDR1 MNHEY and CDR2 SMNVEV (reference sequence).

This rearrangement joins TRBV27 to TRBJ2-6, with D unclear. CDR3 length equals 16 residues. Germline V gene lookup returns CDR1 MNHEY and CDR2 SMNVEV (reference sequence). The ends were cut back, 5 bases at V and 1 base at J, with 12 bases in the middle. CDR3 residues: CASSTLSFSGANVLTF. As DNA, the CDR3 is TGTGCCAGCAGTACCCTCAGTTTTTCTGGGGCCAACGTCCTGACTTTC.

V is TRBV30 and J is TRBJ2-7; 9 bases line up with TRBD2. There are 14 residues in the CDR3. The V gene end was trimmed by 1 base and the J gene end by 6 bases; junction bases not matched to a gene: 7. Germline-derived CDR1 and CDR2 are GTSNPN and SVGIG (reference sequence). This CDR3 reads CAWSEAWREGEQYF. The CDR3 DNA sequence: TGTGCCTGGAGTGAAGCATGGCGGGAGGGCGAGCAGTACTTC.

CDR3 in amino acids: CASSWAGGEQYF. CDR3 nucleotide sequence: TGTGCCAGCAGCTGGGCGGGGGGTGAGCAGTACTTC. The rearrangement uses TRBV11-3 and TRBJ2-7; 8 bases map to TRBD2. The CDR3 is 12 amino acids. Trimming took 4 bases from V and 7 from J; bases not matched to a gene: 3. Germline-derived CDR1 and CDR2 are SGHNT and YENEEA.

CDR3 in DNA: TGCAGTGCTAGTGGCGTCCGGGATTACGAGCAGTACTTC. It codes for CSASGVRDYEQYF. The V call is TRBV20-1, the J call TRBJ2-7, with D maybe TRBD2 (5 bases). Per the germline V gene, CDR1 is DFQATT and CDR2 is SNEGSKA (reference sequence). The length of the CDR3 is 13 residues. V dropped 3 bases and J dropped 4 bases, with 13 bases sitting between them.

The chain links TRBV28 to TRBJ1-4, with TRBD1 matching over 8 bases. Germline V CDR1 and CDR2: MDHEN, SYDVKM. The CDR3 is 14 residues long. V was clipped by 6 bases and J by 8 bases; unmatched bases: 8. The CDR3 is CASRIQGGGEKLFF. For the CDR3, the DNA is TGTGCCAGCAGAATACAGGGGGGAGGGGAAAAACTGTTTTTT.